The clone carrying this T cell receptor (beta chain) appeared a few times. What it binds is unknown. CDR1 is ENHRY, CDR2 SYGVKD, per germline. V lost 5 bases and J 6 bases, leaving 14 bases between the germline ends. CDR3 length equals 14 residues. In the library, individual cDNA molecules carried attached unique molecular identifiers. TCRdb analysed the 5' RACE reads with MiXCR anew, one entry per CDR3 protein. The top ten hold 6.5% of the sample, which has approximately 56,000 distinct CDR3 sequences, about 10% seen once. The data belong to a study of early T cells in non-severe SARS-CoV-2 infection. The wider study: Bulk RNA from unsorted whole blood was sequenced; chains were unpaired.

Study-level findings and limits: Using VDJdb, the matching emphasized anti-spike CD8 responses while missing private and CD4 specificities.

V is TRBV10-3 and J is TRBJ1-5; a possible D gene is TRBD1 (5 bases). Source material: whole blood. The receptor was derived from an adult who was a healthcare worker with PCR-confirmed SARS-CoV-2 infection or an uninfected control (not recorded which). The CDR3 is CAISPASGTQPQHF. The CDR3 DNA is TGTGCCATCAGTCCGGCCTCGGGGACTCAGCCCCAGCATTTT.